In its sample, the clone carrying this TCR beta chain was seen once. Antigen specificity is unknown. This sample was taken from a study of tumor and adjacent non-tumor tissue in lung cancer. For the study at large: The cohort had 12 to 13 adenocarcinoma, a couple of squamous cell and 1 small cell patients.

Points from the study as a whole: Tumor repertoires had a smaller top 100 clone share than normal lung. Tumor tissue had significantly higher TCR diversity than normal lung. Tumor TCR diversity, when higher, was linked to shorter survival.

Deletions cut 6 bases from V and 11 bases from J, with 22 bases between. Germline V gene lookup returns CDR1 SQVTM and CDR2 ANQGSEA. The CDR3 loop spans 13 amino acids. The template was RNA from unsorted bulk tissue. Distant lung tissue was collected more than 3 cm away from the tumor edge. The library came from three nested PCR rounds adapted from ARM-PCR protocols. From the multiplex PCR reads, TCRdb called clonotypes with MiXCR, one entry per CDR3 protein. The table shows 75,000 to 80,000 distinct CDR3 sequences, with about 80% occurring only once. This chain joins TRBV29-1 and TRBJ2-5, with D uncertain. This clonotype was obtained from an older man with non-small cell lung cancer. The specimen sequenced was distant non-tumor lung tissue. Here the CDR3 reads CSVTERFQEAQYF. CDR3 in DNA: TGCAGCGTGACCGAAAGGTTCCAAGAGGCACAGTACTTC.